This entry concerns a single T cell receptor (beta chain). Its antigen is unknown. Once graft tissue had been processed, intraepithelial and lamina propria lymphocytes were released. The sample belongs to a study of graft-versus-host responses after intestinal transplantation. Looking at the study overall: Recipients had transplants, and these were multivisceral, liver-intestinal, or isolated intestinal. Every one of the recipients received anti-thymocyte globulin induction and afterwards took tacrolimus and steroids for roughly three years.

Study-wide results and caveats: Declining HvG levels early post-transplant were linked to peak circulating GvH clone levels. Researchers found GvH clones in recipient marrow, and some showed up first in ileum or blood.

Profiled with immunoSEQ multiplex PCR; TCRdb holds only in-frame clones, not every one. The table records about 3,300 clones, 79% of them present only once. This CDR3 is 13 amino acids long. V lost 3 bases to trimming and J lost 2 bases, with 8 bases between them. Germline CDR1 is SGHAT and CDR2 is FQNNGV. The source material was ileum tissue, sampled around 17 and 21 days after intestinal transplantation. The chain carries TRBV11-2 and TRBJ2-7; D gene uncertain. This TCR came from a human patient who received an intestinal transplant, so some T cells may come from the graft donor. CDR3 loop: CASSFGAAYEQYF. The CDR3 DNA is TGTGCCAGCAGCTTTGGAGCTGCCTACGAGCAGTACTTC.